The 19 T cell receptor beta chains below all came from one sample that was sequenced in a study of cytomegalovirus exposure and HLA in healthy donors. The repertoire was sequenced with immunoSEQ multiplex PCR; TCRdb's copy has only in-frame clones and lacks some. The sample holds a few hundred thousand clones, approximately 90% seen once. Sequencing was carried out using PBMCs. The receptors here all came from a woman aged 18-29 years in good health and CMV-seronegative.

This chain connects TRBV5-1 to TRBJ2-5; no clear D. CDR3 size: 14 residues. The germline gives CDR1 SGHRS, CDR2 YFSETQ. V was cut by 0 bases and J by 2 bases, with 8 bases left in between. The DNA of the CDR3 is TGCGCCAGCAGCTTGGACGGTTATCAAGAGACCCAGTACTTC. Translation gives CASSLDGYQETQYF.

This chain joins TRBV9 and TRBJ2-5; a weak D match, TRBD1 (5 bases). Trimming took 4 bases from V and 3 from J, leaving 16 bases between them. Germline CDR1 reads SGDLS; CDR2 reads YYNGEE. The CDR3 is 15 residues long. The CDR3 protein is CASSPRPGIEETQYF. CDR3 DNA: TGTGCCAGCAGCCCCCGACCAGGGATTGAAGAGACCCAGTACTTC.

The sample holds one count of this clone. The chain couples TRBV11-2 to TRBJ2-5; D perhaps matches TRBD2 (6 bases). The CDR3 covers 12 residues. The germline gives CDR1 SGHAT, CDR2 FQNNGV. V lost 5 bases and J 9 bases, leaving 13 bases between the germline ends. CDR3 nucleotides: TGTGCCAGCAGCCCCCCGGGACTTTCCCAGTACTTC. The encoded protein is CASSPPGLSQYF.

The genes are TRBV12-1 and TRBJ2-7; TRBD1 was called by the table and not checked on the DNA. TRBV12-1 has pseudogene status. The length of the CDR3 is 14 residues. The CDR3 DNA follows: TGTGCCAGCCCCCCCCGGGCCCCGACAGGAGAGCAGTACTTC. This sequence encodes CASPPRAPTGEQYF.

The rearrangement uses TRBV25-1 and TRBJ2-7; D not resolved. CDR3 length equals 14 residues. The V gene's germline CDR1 is MGHDK and CDR2 SYGVNS. Trimming left V 1 base short and J 0 bases short, with 7 bases between. In nucleotides, the CDR3 is TGTGCCAGCAGTGAATCTCCACACTCCTACGAGCAGTACTTC. This codes for CASSESPHSYEQYF.

This chain joins TRBV28 and TRBJ1-5, with 9 bases that match TRBD1. The CDR3 length is 14 residues. The germline V gene has CDR1 MDHEN and CDR2 SYDVKM. V shed 2 bases and J 6 bases; nucleotides not matched to a gene: 2. The CDR3 sequence: CASSLGQGPQPQHF. CDR3 bases: TGTGCCAGCAGTTTAGGACAGGGGCCTCAGCCCCAGCATTTT.

The chain joins TRBV5-1 to TRBJ2-1; TRBD1 aligns across 10 bases. There are 15 residues in the CDR3. CDR1 and CDR2 from the germline V gene are SGHRS and YFSETQ. V was pared by 4 bases and J by 9 bases, with 10 bases of the junction left unmatched. The CDR3 reads CASSLPGTGVSEQFF. CDR3 DNA: TGCGCCAGCAGCCTCCCCGGGACAGGGGTAAGTGAGCAGTTCTTC.

The rearrangement links TRBV7-9 to TRBJ2-3, with 8 bases aligning to TRBD2. This CDR3 has 14 residues. The germline CDR1 and CDR2 sequences are SEHNR and FQNEAQ (reference sequence). V gave up 8 bases and J gave up 7 bases; unmatched junction bases: 11. CDR3 sequence: CASEWRGLENTQYF. The DNA of the CDR3 is TGTGCCAGCGAGTGGAGGGGACTAGAGAATACGCAGTATTTT.

The chain is built from TRBV5-1 and TRBJ1-3, with D possibly being TRBD1 (5 bases). The V gene lost 9 bases and the J gene lost 8 bases, with 24 bases spanning the gap. CDR1 is SGHRS, CDR2 YFSETQ, per germline. The CDR3 is 15 amino acids. This CDR3 is CANRPSPGSVDTIYF. The CDR3 DNA reads TGCGCCAACAGACCCTCACCAGGGTCGGTGGACACCATATATTTT. Supplemented by reference TRBV5-1 and TRBJ1-3, the full variable domain reads KAGVTQTPRYLIKTRGQQVTLSCSPISGHRSVSWYQQTPGQGLQFLFEYFSETQRNKGNFPGRFSGRQFSNSRSEMNVSTLELGDSALYLCANRPSPGSVDTIYFGEGSWLTVV.

This chain links TRBV5-1 with TRBJ2-5; weak D call: TRBD2 (6 bases). CDR1 SGHRS and CDR2 YFSETQ come from the germline V gene. Trimming left V 1 base short and J 5 bases short, with 15 bases between. This CDR3 is 15 amino acids long. The CDR3 DNA sequence: TGCGCCAGCAGCTTGAGGCGGCGGGACGGGGAGACCCAGTACTTC. Residues: CASSLRRRDGETQYF.

This chain connects TRBV9 to TRBJ1-2; TRBD1 agrees at 8 bases. Germline CDR1 reads SGDLS; CDR2 reads YYNGEE. CDR3 length: 15 amino acids. Trimming took 3 bases from V and 7 from J; bases not matched to a gene: 11. The CDR3 sequence: CASSGTDRVVGGYTF. CDR3 DNA: TGTGCCAGCAGCGGAACGGACAGGGTGGTTGGTGGCTACACCTTC. Full variable domain (missing parts from reference TRBV9 and TRBJ1-2): DSGVTQTPKHLITATGQRVTLRCSPRSGDLSVYWYQQSLDQGLQFLIQYYNGEERAKGNILERFSAQQFPDLHSELNLSSLELGDSALYFCASSGTDRVVGGYTFGSGTRLTVV.

The V call is TRBV28, the J call TRBJ1-3; possibly TRBD1 for D (5 bases). Between the trimmed V and J ends, which lost 4 bases and 0 bases, there was a span of 19 bases. There are 18 residues in the CDR3. The V gene's germline CDR1 is MDHEN and CDR2 SYDVKM. The CDR3 DNA follows: TGTGCCAGCAGTTCCCCAGGGTGGGGAGGGACCTCTGGAAACACCATATATTTT. Encoded protein: CASSSPGWGGTSGNTIYF.

This chain links TRBV5-5 with TRBJ2-7; D is perhaps TRBD2 (6 bases). The germline V gene has CDR1 SGHKS and CDR2 YYEKEE (reference sequence). V was clipped by 4 bases and J by 6 bases, with 11 bases between them. This CDR3 contains 12 residues. DNA of the CDR3: TGTGCCAGCAGCCCCGGGACTTCCGAGCAGTACTTC. Residues: CASSPGTSEQYF.

The chain employs TRBV18 and TRBJ1-3; D perhaps matches TRBD1 (5 bases). This CDR3 is 15 amino acids long. Germline assignment: CDR1 KGHSH and CDR2 LQKENI. V dropped 8 bases and J dropped 0 bases, with 14 bases sitting between them. The CDR3 DNA reads TGTGCCAGCACGACCGACAGACTCTCTGGAAACACCATATATTTT. Protein sequence: CASTTDRLSGNTIYF.

The V call is TRBV29-1, the J call TRBJ2-7; possible D gene TRBD1, 6 bases. The germline V gene encodes CDR1 SQVTM and CDR2 ANQGSEA. CDR3 length: 13 amino acids. Trimming cost V 2 bases and J 4 bases, with 12 bases left between them. The CDR3: CSVEFRRGYEQYF. In DNA form, the CDR3 reads TGCAGCGTTGAATTCCGAAGGGGGTACGAGCAGTACTTC.

This clone has only a few counts. The J gene is TRBJ2-2, the V gene TRBV18; no reliable D call. The V gene's germline CDR1 is KGHSH and CDR2 LQKENI. V was pared by 5 bases and J by 9 bases, with 16 bases between. The CDR3 totals 14 residues. This CDR3 reads CASSVGQAPRELFF. The DNA of the CDR3 is TGTGCCAGCTCAGTTGGGCAGGCGCCCCGGGAGCTGTTTTTT.

CDR3 DNA: TGTGCCAGCAGCCAAGATCCGGGACTAGCGGGAGGTGGTTACGAGCAGTACTTC. It translates to CASSQDPGLAGGGYEQYF. The chain joins TRBV14 to TRBJ2-7, with 15 nucleotides matching TRBD2. The germline gives CDR1 SGHDN, CDR2 FVKESK. The CDR3 is 18 amino acids. V was pared by 0 bases and J by 4 bases, with 7 bases of the junction left unmatched.

The V call is TRBV5-4, the J call TRBJ2-7, with 8 positions matching TRBD1. CDR1 is SGHNT and CDR2 is YYREEE in the germline V gene (reference sequence). The junction had 9 bases not matched to a gene; V was cut back by 3 bases and J by 4 bases. The CDR3 extends over 15 amino acids. The CDR3 here is CASSSGQGGRYEQYF. In DNA, the CDR3 is TGTGCCAGCAGCTCTGGACAGGGTGGGCGATACGAGCAGTACTTC. Using reference TRBV5-4 and TRBJ2-7 for the parts outside the CDR3, the full variable domain is ETGVTQSPTHLIKTRGQQVTLRCSSQSGHNTVSWYQQALGQGPQFIFQYYREEENGRGNFPPRFSGLQFPNYSSELNVNALELDDSALYLCASSSGQGGRYEQYFGPGTRLTVT.

The chain has TRBV2 and TRBJ2-7, with D maybe TRBD1 (6 bases). The CDR3 extends over 15 amino acids. The V end was cut by 6 bases, the J end by 2 bases, with 17 bases between. The V gene's germline CDR1 is SNHLY and CDR2 FYNNEI. The CDR3 protein is CASRSSDSWAYEQYF. Here the CDR3 DNA reads TGTGCCAGCAGATCGTCGGACAGCTGGGCCTACGAGCAGTACTTC.